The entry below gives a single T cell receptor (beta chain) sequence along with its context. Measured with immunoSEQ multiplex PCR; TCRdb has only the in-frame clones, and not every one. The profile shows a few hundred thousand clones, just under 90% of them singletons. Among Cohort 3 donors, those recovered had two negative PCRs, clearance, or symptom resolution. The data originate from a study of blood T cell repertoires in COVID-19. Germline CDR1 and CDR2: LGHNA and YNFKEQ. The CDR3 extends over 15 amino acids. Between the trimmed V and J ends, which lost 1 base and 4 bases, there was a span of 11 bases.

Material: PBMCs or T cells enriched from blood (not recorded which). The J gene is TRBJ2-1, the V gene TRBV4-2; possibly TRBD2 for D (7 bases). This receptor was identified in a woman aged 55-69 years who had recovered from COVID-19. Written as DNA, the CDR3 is TGTGCCAGCAGCCAAGGGCGGGGGCCTTACAATGAGCAGTTCTTC. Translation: CASSQGRGPYNEQFF.